The entry that follows covers one TCR beta chain sequence. The source of the sample is a study of control samples from healthy donors and cancer patients. Measured with immunoSEQ multiplex PCR; TCRdb has only the in-frame clones, and not every one. Among about 58,000 clones listed, roughly 90% were seen once. Per the germline V gene, CDR1 is KGHSH and CDR2 is LQKENI. Trimming cost V 1 base and J 2 bases; bases outside gene matches: 6. The CDR3 consists of 16 residues. The gene calls are TRBV18 and TRBJ2-5, with 8 bases lining up with TRBD1. This receptor was taken from a man aged 60 to 75 with colorectal cancer. The material sequenced was PBMCs. CDR3 bases: TGTGCCAGCTCACCACTTCCGGGACAGGCACAAGAGACCCAGTACTTC. Protein: CASSPLPGQAQETQYF.